Presented here are 14 T cell receptor beta chains from one specimen sequenced in a study of vaccination and CD4 T cells after COVID-19. Indicated treatment: approximately 9-day PBMC culture with coronavirus spike peptide pools or control peptides (ViraFEST assay). These receptors' antigens are unknown. Sequencing of cultured CD4+ T cell DNA used the Oncomine TCR Beta short-read assay. TCRdb used MiXCR to reprocess the PCR reads, holding one entry per CDR3 protein. The top ten hold over 25% of the sample, which has about 21,000 distinct CDR3 sequences, roughly two fifths seen once. The sequences come from CD4+ T cells from blood, cultured in vitro, collected before SARS-CoV-2 vaccination. These receptors were collected from a human donor who received a COVID-19 vaccine.

The chain carries TRBV19 and TRBJ1-1, with 9 bases matching TRBD1. The ends lost 0 bases at V and 11 bases at J; junction bases unmatched: 13. Germline values: CDR1 LNHDA, CDR2 SQIVND (reference sequence). This CDR3 has 16 amino acids. The CDR3 protein is CASSIDKGQGGTKAFF. CDR3 nucleotide sequence: TGTGCCAGTAGTATAGACAAGGGACAGGGTGGCACTAAGGCTTTCTTT.

The V gene is TRBV2, the J gene TRBJ2-7, with TRBD1 matching over 10 bases. The CDR3 covers 15 residues. The ends lost 2 bases at V and 6 bases at J; junction bases unmatched: 7. CDR1 and CDR2 from the germline V gene are SNHLY and FYNNEI. For the CDR3, the DNA is TGTGCCAGCAGTGAAAGTGGGGACAGGGGTAGCGAGCAGTACTTC. Amino acid sequence: CASSESGDRGSEQYF. Looking up the rest from reference TRBV2 and TRBJ2-7 gives the full variable domain: EPEVTQTPSHQVTQMGQEVILRCVPISNHLYFYWYRQILGQKVEFLVSFYNNEISEKSEIFDDQFSVERPDGSNFTLKIRSTKLEDSAMYFCASSESGDRGSEQYFGPGTRLTVT.

The chain combines TRBV6-1 with TRBJ1-6; possibly TRBD1 for D (6 bases). Trimming shortened V by 6 bases and J by 7 bases, and 13 bases separated the two germline ends. In germline, CDR1 is MNHNS, CDR2 SASEGT. This CDR3 is 14 amino acids long. Here the CDR3 DNA reads TGTGCCAGCAGCAGGACAGTCTTCAATTCACCCCTCCACTTT. Protein sequence: CASSRTVFNSPLHF.

The J gene is TRBJ1-1, the V gene TRBV7-6, with TRBD1 matching 9 bases. The length of the CDR3 is 13 residues. Germline assignment: CDR1 SGHVS and CDR2 FNYEAQ. The ends lost 5 bases at V and 5 bases at J; junction bases unmatched: 3. Here the CDR3 DNA reads TGTGCCAGCAGCCAAGACAGGGGGACTGAAGCTTTCTTT. The encoded protein is CASSQDRGTEAFF.

This chain joins TRBV27 and TRBJ1-2, with 10 bases fitting TRBD1. The germline V gene encodes CDR1 MNHEY and CDR2 SMNVEV (reference sequence). V shed 4 bases, J shed 8 bases, and the junction held 7 bases outside the gene matches. CDR3 length: 14 amino acids. As DNA, the CDR3 is TGTGCCAGCAGTTGGGGACAGGGGAGTCGGGGCTACACCTTC. Its translation: CASSWGQGSRGYTF.

This clonotype was observed a few times. The chain has TRBV2 and TRBJ1-6; 7 positions agree with TRBD1. Germline values: CDR1 SNHLY, CDR2 FYNNEI. This CDR3 contains 15 residues. V lost 6 bases and J lost 8; bases outside the gene matches: 10. The CDR3 DNA is TGTGCCAGCAGAACCCGGACAGGCCCAGATTCACCCCTCCACTTT. Its protein is CASRTRTGPDSPLHF. The whole variable domain, filled in from reference TRBV2 and TRBJ1-6, reads EPEVTQTPSHQVTQMGQEVILRCVPISNHLYFYWYRQILGQKVEFLVSFYNNEISEKSEIFDDQFSVERPDGSNFTLKIRSTKLEDSAMYFCASRTRTGPDSPLHFGNGTRLTVT.

This clonotype was seen only once. The chain combines TRBV19 with TRBJ2-1; 8 bases are a match to TRBD1. This CDR3 contains 15 residues. V trimming: 4 bases; J trimming: 4 bases; junction bases outside the gene matches: 6. CDR1 LNHDA and CDR2 SQIVND come from the germline V gene (reference sequence). CDR3 region: CASSKGTGIYNEQFF. As DNA, the CDR3 is TGTGCCAGTAGTAAGGGGACAGGTATTTACAATGAGCAGTTCTTC. The whole variable domain, remainder taken from reference TRBV19 and TRBJ2-1, is DGGITQSPKYLFRKEGQNVTLSCEQNLNHDAMYWYRQDPGQGLRLIYYSQIVNDFQKGDIAEGYSVSREKKESFPLTVTSAQKNPTAFYLCASSKGTGIYNEQFFGPGTRLTVL.

V usage is TRBV7-2 and J usage is TRBJ2-7, with 7 bases lining up with TRBD1. The CDR3 consists of 13 residues. Per germline, CDR1 SGHTA and CDR2 FQGNSA. V dropped 4 bases and J dropped 3; count of bases not matched to a gene: 3. This CDR3 is CASSSGQRYEQYF. DNA for the CDR3: TGTGCCAGCAGCTCGGGACAGCGCTACGAGCAGTACTTC.

The rearrangement uses TRBV6-1 and TRBJ1-1, with no clear D. V dropped 7 bases and J dropped 5 bases, with 11 bases sitting between them. CDR1 is MNHNS and CDR2 is SASEGT in the germline V gene. The CDR3 length is 12 residues. Here the CDR3 reads CASMGIGTEAFF. The CDR3 DNA is TGTGCCAGCATGGGAATAGGTACTGAAGCTTTCTTT.

The genes are TRBV20-1 and TRBJ1-4; 7 nucleotides agree with TRBD1. With 6 bases clipped from V and 0 bases from J, the junction kept 10 bases outside the gene matches. There are 16 residues in the CDR3. Looked up from germline, CDR1 is DFQATT and CDR2 is SNEGSKA (reference sequence). Here the CDR3 DNA reads TGCAGTGCCAGACCCCCCACAGGGGCAACTAATGAAAAACTGTTTTTT. Translation gives CSARPPTGATNEKLFF.

The chain uses TRBV6-1 and TRBJ2-7, with TRBD2 identical over 12 bases. V was clipped by 8 bases and J by 9 bases; unmatched bases: 11. CDR1 MNHNS and CDR2 SASEGT come from the germline V gene. This CDR3 contains 14 residues. The CDR3, as DNA: TGTGCCAGCCGGTATCTAGCGGGGGGGCCGGGGCAGTACTTC. It yields the protein CASRYLAGGPGQYF.

The V gene is TRBV6-5, the J gene TRBJ2-5, with D perhaps TRBD2 (7 bases). There are 15 residues in the CDR3. The V end was cut by 2 bases, the J end by 4 bases, with 14 bases between. Germline CDR1 and CDR2: MNHEY and SVGAGI. The CDR3 DNA reads as TGTGCCAGCAGTTACCGGGGTGCGGGGGCAGAGACCCAGTACTTC. The encoded protein is CASSYRGAGAETQYF.

The chain uses TRBV2 and TRBJ2-7; 8 bases align to TRBD2. Trimming at V came to 4 bases and at J to 0 bases, leaving 2 bases not matched to a gene. The CDR3 loop spans 14 amino acids. The germline V gene has CDR1 SNHLY and CDR2 FYNNEI. The CDR3 bases are TGTGCCAGCAGTGGACTAGCGAGCTCCTACGAGCAGTACTTC. Translated: CASSGLASSYEQYF.

This clonotype was detected only a few times. The chain joins TRBV20-1 to TRBJ1-1; D is unresolved. The CDR3 totals 12 residues. The germline CDR1 and CDR2 sequences are DFQATT and SNEGSKA (reference sequence). Trimming pared 3 bases from V and 10 bases from J, leaving 15 bases between. The chain's CDR3 is CSASGGRKGAFF. The CDR3 coding sequence is TGCAGTGCTAGTGGTGGAAGGAAAGGAGCTTTCTTT.